Included here is one TCR beta chain sequence, with context. This specimen comes from a study of blood T cell repertoires in COVID-19. Study background: Researchers got acute and convalescent COVID-19 samples from the United States, Italy and Spain. Nucleic acid was either cDNA or gDNA, and it came from T cells, B-cell-depleted T cells, or PBMCs.

The method was immunoSEQ multiplex PCR; TCRdb's version includes in-frame clones alone and lacks a portion of them. Of around 150,000 clones detected, approximately 88% appear once; the ten largest clones hold 5% to 8.5%. V was pared by 0 bases and J by 3 bases, with 5 bases of the junction left unmatched. Per germline, CDR1 KGHSH and CDR2 LQKENI. This CDR3 spans 16 amino acids. Clinical history as reported by participants underpinned cohort assignment. Two negative PCRs, clearance, or symptom resolution characterized the recovered Cohort 3 donors. This receptor was taken from a woman aged 50 to 60 who had recovered from COVID-19. The source material was PBMCs or T cells enriched from blood (not recorded which). The gene calls are TRBV18 and TRBJ1-5; 7 nucleotides line up with TRBD1. Here the CDR3 reads CASSPPGGQYNQPQHF. DNA for the CDR3: TGTGCCAGCTCACCACCTGGGGGACAGTACAATCAGCCCCAGCATTTT.